Sequencing of this T cell receptor (beta chain) was carried out in a study of STAT3 mutations in large granular lymphocyte leukemia. Overall study context: Canonical activating STAT3 mutations were detected in roughly half of the longitudinally sequenced T-LGLL patients.

Points from the study as a whole: After therapy, about 35% of the 18 patients switched clonotypes, all new clones STAT3 wild type. In T-cell large granular lymphocyte leukemia, about half of patients showed multiple immunodominant subclonotypes. Treatment regimens differed across patients between samplings.

V was shortened by 2 bases and J by 3 bases, with 10 bases between the two germline ends. Germline V CDR1 and CDR2: SGHRS, YFSETQ. The CDR3 is 14 residues long. Using immunoSEQ multiplex PCR, the repertoire was profiled, and TCRdb retains in-frame clones only, with some absent. Of 12,000 or so clones in the sample, over 75% were seen once. As concerns this clone: Its antigen is currently unknown.

The TCR sequence derives from a man aged 80 or over with T-cell large granular lymphocyte leukemia. Some clones in this sample may be carry-over from other donors' samples. J is TRBJ2-3 and V is TRBV5-1; tentative D call: TRBD1 (6 bases). The specimen sequenced was peripheral blood mononuclear cells. This chain's CDR3 is CASSLNRDTDTQYF. CDR3 DNA sequence: TGCGCCAGCAGCTTAAACAGGGATACAGATACGCAGTATTTT.